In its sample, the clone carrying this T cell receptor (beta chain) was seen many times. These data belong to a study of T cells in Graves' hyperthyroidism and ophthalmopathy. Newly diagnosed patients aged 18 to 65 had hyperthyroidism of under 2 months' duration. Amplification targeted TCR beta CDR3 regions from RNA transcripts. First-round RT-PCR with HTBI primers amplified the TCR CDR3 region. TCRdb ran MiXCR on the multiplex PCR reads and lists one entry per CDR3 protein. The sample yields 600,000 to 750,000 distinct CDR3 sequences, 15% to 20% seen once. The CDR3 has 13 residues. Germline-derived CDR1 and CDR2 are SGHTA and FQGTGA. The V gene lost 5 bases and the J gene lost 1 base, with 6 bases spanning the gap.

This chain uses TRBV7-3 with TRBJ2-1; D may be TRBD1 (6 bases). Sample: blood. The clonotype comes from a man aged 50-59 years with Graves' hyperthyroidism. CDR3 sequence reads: CASSQGSYNEQFF. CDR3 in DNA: TGTGCCAGCAGCCAGGGGTCCTACAATGAGCAGTTCTTC.